The sequence of this T cell receptor (beta chain) was determined in a study of blood T cells in healthy people across ages. Turning to the study itself: Roughly one uniquely barcoded beta molecule per two T cells was captured.

The J segment lost 7 bases and the V segment lost 3 bases, leaving 16 bases of the junction unmatched. CDR1 LGHNA and CDR2 YNFKEQ come from the germline V gene. The CDR3 loop spans 17 amino acids. This clonotype has only a few counts. Together with a sample-barcoded 5' primer, a J-beta primer mix was included in a second PCR lasting roughly 6 to 12 cycles. Through a template-switch adaptor with 12 random nucleotides, each cDNA molecule received a tag. Each CDR3 protein is one row after TCRdb ran MiXCR on the 5' RACE reads. This table has fewer than 900,000 distinct CDR3 sequences, around 36% appearing once.

The chain is built from TRBV4-2 and TRBJ2-7, with 9 bases aligning to TRBD2. This TCR derives from a man younger than 30 in good health. The material sequenced was blood. As DNA, the CDR3 is TGTGCCAGCAGCCACAGGAGGGACAGCGGGGGGCTTTATGAGCAGTACTTC. Translation: CASSHRRDSGGLYEQYF.